These T cell receptor beta chains were read from a single sample in a study of blood T cell repertoires in COVID-19. Libraries were prepared by immunoSEQ multiplex PCR; TCRdb keeps only in-frame clonotypes and omits some of them. The sample includes a few hundred thousand clones, roughly four fifths of them seen just once. What was sequenced was PBMCs or T cells enriched from blood (not recorded which). These receptors were obtained from a man between 50 and 59 years old who had recovered from COVID-19. Each CDR3 is given with its conserved first and last residue. The D gene is left open where the match is weak.

d_call j_call v_call cdr3_aa
- TRBJ1-2 TRBV24-1 CATSEHSSHGYTF
TRBD1 TRBJ2-2 TRBV5-1 CASSPAGTGATGELFF
TRBD1 TRBJ1-1 TRBV27 CASSLSVTGNPGTEAFF
TRBD1 TRBJ2-1 TRBV5-1 CASSQTGERTEQFF
- TRBJ1-1 TRBV11-2 CASSPWSTEAFF
- TRBJ1-1 TRBV7-3 CASSLNGTGSGYTEAFF
- TRBJ2-1 TRBV30 CAWSVGSMRNEQFF
- TRBJ2-1 TRBV11-2 CASSFALEAEQFF
- TRBJ2-1 TRBV7-9 CASSSTGSTYNEQFF
- TRBJ1-5 TRBV7-8 CASSFNARGENQPQHF
TRBD2 TRBJ2-3 TRBV2 CASSDLLAGTDTQYF
TRBD2 TRBJ2-1 TRBV7-2 CASSLVGWLADNEQFF
- TRBJ2-7 TRBV7-6 CASSPSSYEQYF
- TRBJ1-1 TRBV11-3 CASSSPDRRGLAFF
- TRBJ1-5 TRBV6-5 CASREGGNQPQHF
TRBD2 TRBJ2-3 TRBV29-1 CSFSGSTDTQYF
TRBD1 TRBJ2-1 TRBV5-4 CASSTSGTGVYNEQFF
- TRBJ2-5 TRBV11-3 CASSGRETQYF
TRBD1 TRBJ2-1 TRBV7-3 CASSPGTGSNEQFF
TRBD1 TRBJ2-7 TRBV5-1 CASSLSGGQGAHEQYF
- TRBJ2-7 TRBV12-3/TRBV12-4 CASSLTGVYEQYF
TRBD1 TRBJ1-1 TRBV3-1/TRBV3-2 CASSQAPTGLTEAFF
- TRBJ2-7 TRBV5-5 CASSWRDDGLEQYF
- TRBJ2-7 TRBV28 CASAQRSKAYEQYF
TRBD1 TRBJ1-1 TRBV9 CASSAAGTGNTEAFF
- TRBJ2-3 TRBV9 CASSVEGMTSSRGDTQYF
TRBD1 TRBJ1-2 TRBV4-2 CASSQRGLGYGYTF
- TRBJ2-3 TRBV2 CASSANWGDTQYF
- TRBJ2-1 TRBV9 CASSVRGYNEQFF
- TRBJ1-2 TRBV30 CAWSVIGAPRYGYTF
- TRBJ2-1 TRBV6-5 CASSYQMWDTRMFF
- TRBJ1-1 TRBV11-3 CASSLGTDEAFF
- TRBJ2-7 TRBV6-5 CASTLDSPYEQYF
- TRBJ1-2 TRBV4-1 CASSQSLNYGYTF
TRBD1 TRBJ1-2 TRBV28 CASRTPRDRDYGYTF
- TRBJ2-1 TRBV28 CASSQDSRSSYNEQFF
- TRBJ2-7 TRBV5-5 CASSLVQGSYEQYF
- TRBJ1-5 TRBV7-9 CASSSTGRDNQPQHF
TRBD1 TRBJ2-7 TRBV6-5 CAGQQGPTYEQYF
TRBD1 TRBJ1-1 TRBV5-1 CASSLRQGAQGTEAFF
TRBD1 TRBJ2-7 TRBV6-5 CASSYPDRGGGEQYF
TRBD1 TRBJ1-1 TRBV11-2 CASSLDHRGRNTEAFF
- TRBJ1-1 TRBV9 CASSATPTSQRQAFF
TRBD1 TRBJ1-1 TRBV6-5 CASRAGTGGTEAFF
- TRBJ2-3 TRBV19 CASSPGVTSTDTQYF
- TRBJ1-1 TRBV18 CASIEGVREAFF
- TRBJ2-3 TRBV7-2 CASSLSGGASTDTQYF
TRBD1 TRBJ2-1 TRBV5-1 CASSLGTGGLNEQFF
- TRBJ1-4 TRBV7-2 CASSLQGSGEKLFF
- TRBJ1-2 TRBV19 CASSSRQGNYGYTF
- TRBJ1-2 TRBV24-1 CATSDPQGWGYTF
TRBD2 TRBJ2-3 TRBV6-2/TRBV6-3 CASSPGGRSFTDTQYF
- TRBJ1-3 TRBV5-6 CASSEGDYSGNTIYF
- TRBJ2-1 TRBV10-3 CAISERGINNNEQFF
TRBD2 TRBJ2-1 TRBV9 CASTKGTSGVYNEQFF
- TRBJ2-2 TRBV11-3 CASSRGANGELFF
- TRBJ1-2 TRBV12-5 CASGLVDSGGLYGYTF